This T cell receptor beta chain is from a study of neoadjuvant nivolumab and ipilimumab in lung cancer (dated by TCRdb to 2019 to 2021). Concerning the study at large: Intravenous nivolumab was dosed at 3 mg/kg on days 1, 15 and 29, and in the combination arm ipilimumab 1 mg/kg was added on day 1 only. Seven patients had matched pretherapy and resected tumor pairs analyzed, with four treated with nivolumab and three with nivolumab plus ipilimumab. The primary endpoint of the trial was the rate of major pathologic response (MPR) in the intention-to-treat population of each study arm. TCR repertoires were compared between pretherapy (baseline) peripheral blood and tumors resected at surgery after neoadjuvant immune checkpoint blockade. In the trial, 44 patients with operable NSCLC were treated, of whom approximately 23 were randomized to nivolumab monotherapy and roughly 21 to nivolumab plus ipilimumab.

CDR1 LNHDA and CDR2 SQIVND were looked up in the germline V gene (reference sequence). V has 8 bases trimmed and J has 9 bases trimmed; junction bases matching no gene number 13. Counted from cysteine to phenylalanine, this CDR3 has 14 amino acids. CDR3 DNA is the only sequence kept; it has 42 bases, read in frame from the first base. The sample's time point label, decoded: at surgical resection after neoadjuvant nivolumab +/- ipilimumab. Samples came from the phase 2 randomized NEOSTAR trial, which tested neoadjuvant nivolumab or nivolumab plus ipilimumab followed by surgery in operable NSCLC. The library relied on the immunoSEQ multiplex PCR assay. In the authors' own workflow: Repertoires were summarized in terms of richness and clonality, and significantly expanded and contracted clones between pre- and post-therapy samples were identified. TCRdb took over this immuneACCESS table, retaining in-frame rearrangements with V and J assigned. Such tables are incomplete; in checked studies, under half of the missing clones stem from an unresolved V gene, and the remainder is unexplained. D and trimming were read from the DNA, whereas the V and J calls and clone size are those reported in that table. This sample gives some 9,700 clones in total; roughly 80% of them show up just once. The biggest ten clones account for roughly 8% of the sample.

About this clone itself: Its antigen is currently not known. Base-call qualities are not available, and no considerably larger clone is one nucleotide away.

Study-level results and caveats: Greater TCR richness and clonality were observed in resected tumors than in tumor-adjacent uninvolved lung, and increases were observed in more dual-therapy-treated tumors. TCR richness in pretherapy blood showed a positive correlation with richness in tumors resected after neoadjuvant therapy (Spearman R of about 0.8). From pretherapy to surgery, tumor T-cell richness and clonality increased in three of three dual-therapy tumors but in only two of four nivolumab-treated tumors. A small number of samples underwent TCR sequencing. No significant correlation was found between TCR clonality and pathologic tumor regression, and only a single major-pathologic-response sample was available for the analysis of TCR clonality versus pathologic tumor regression.

Source: tumor tissue, taken after neoadjuvant nivolumab, alone or with ipilimumab, at or shortly before surgery. This TCR derives from an adult with non-small cell lung cancer. Some clones in this sample may be carry-over from other donors' samples. The chain is assembled from TRBV19 and TRBJ2-1, and TRBD2 aligns with 7 junction nucleotides. The CDR3 region has the sequence CASSAGEVVGEQFF. The nucleotide sequence is given as TGTGCCAGTTCGGCGGGGGAGGTAGTGGGTGAGCAGTTCTTC.